Presented here are 9 T cell receptor beta chains from one specimen sequenced in a study of T cell responses to AZD1222 COVID-19 vaccine. Assay used: immunoSEQ multiplex PCR; TCRdb lists only in-frame clones, some missing. The sample gives 90,000 to 120,000 clones, approximately 90% of which show up once; about 6.8% is in the top ten. The sequenced sample was peripheral blood, obtained 28 days after the second AZD1222 dose. These receptors were obtained from an adult who received the AZD1222 COVID-19 vaccine.

The V and J genes are TRBV27 and TRBJ2-1, with D possibly being TRBD2 (6 bases). Trimming stripped 11 bases from V and 10 bases from J, with 6 bases between. This CDR3 spans 8 amino acids. From germline, CDR1 is MNHEY and CDR2 SMNVEV (reference sequence). The CDR3 spells CAAGEQFF. The CDR3 bases are TGTGCCGCGGGAGAGCAGTTCTTC.

The chain couples TRBV14 to TRBJ1-6; 7 bases agree with TRBD1. V was pared by 6 bases and J by 3 bases, with 8 bases of the junction left unmatched. The CDR3 totals 16 residues. Germline values: CDR1 SGHDN, CDR2 FVKESK. The CDR3 region has the DNA TGTGCCAGCAGTCAACAGGGGAAAAACTATAATTCACCCCTCCACTTT. Encoded protein: CASSQQGKNYNSPLHF.

The chain employs TRBV7-6 and TRBJ1-6, with D possibly TRBD1 on 5 matching bases. Germline V gene sequence: CDR1 SGHVS, CDR2 FNYEAQ. V was shortened by 5 bases and J by 9 bases, with 17 bases between the two germline ends. The CDR3 is 15 amino acids. The CDR3 coding sequence is TGTGCCAGCAGCCAACTTGACCAGGGAGGTTCACCCCTCCACTTT. It encodes CASSQLDQGGSPLHF.

CDR3 coding DNA: TGTGCCAGTAGTCAGACAGGGTACTACAATGAGCAGTTCTTC. This codes for CASSQTGYYNEQFF. This chain links TRBV19 with TRBJ2-1, with TRBD1 matching 7 bases. The CDR3 length is 14 residues. Germline V gives CDR1 LNHDA, CDR2 SQIVND (reference sequence). The J segment lost 3 bases and the V segment lost 5 bases, leaving 4 bases of the junction unmatched.

V usage is TRBV12-5 and J usage is TRBJ2-1, with TRBD1 as a possible D gene (6 bases). CDR3 length: 21 residues. Germline CDR1 and CDR2: LGHNT and FRNRAP. The ends were cut back, 1 base at V and 0 bases at J, with 25 bases in the middle. CDR3 region: CASGLGSLFPGAKSSYNEQFF. DNA of the CDR3: TGTGCTAGTGGTTTGGGGTCTCTGTTTCCAGGGGCCAAAAGCTCCTACAATGAGCAGTTCTTC.

This CDR3 reads CASSSGQASSYNSPLHF. CDR3 DNA: TGTGCCAGCTCGTCTGGACAGGCGAGCTCCTATAATTCACCCCTCCACTTT. The genes are TRBV18 and TRBJ1-6, with 7 bases lining up with TRBD1. Germline CDR1 KGHSH, CDR2 LQKENI. After removal of 6 bases from V and 0 bases from J, the junction contained 8 bases not matched to a gene. The CDR3 is 17 amino acids.

V is TRBV19 and J is TRBJ2-2; 9 bases line up with TRBD2. From germline, CDR1 is LNHDA and CDR2 SQIVND (reference sequence). V was clipped by 3 bases and J by 5 bases; unmatched bases: 4. The CDR3 sequence is 15 residues long. CDR3 in amino acids: CASSMVLAGTGELFF. Written as DNA, the CDR3 is TGTGCCAGTAGTATGGTCCTAGCGGGAACCGGGGAGCTGTTTTTT.

CDR3 DNA: TGTGCCAGCAGTACAGGGGCGGTTCAGCCCCAGCATTTT. This translates into CASSTGAVQPQHF. The chain is built from TRBV6-5 and TRBJ1-5; 7 nucleotides match TRBD1. The ends lost 5 bases at V and 6 bases at J; junction bases unmatched: 4. CDR3 length: 13 amino acids. Germline V gene lookup returns CDR1 MNHEY and CDR2 SVGAGI.

V and J are TRBV4-3 and TRBJ1-6; D gene unclear. The V end lost 4 bases, the J end lost 0 bases, and 13 bases lay between the germline ends. From germline, CDR1 is LGHNA and CDR2 YSLEER. CDR3 size: 17 residues. CDR3 protein: CASSPYLLSSYNSPLHF. CDR3 sequence (DNA): TGCGCCAGCAGCCCCTACCTTTTAAGCTCCTATAATTCACCCCTCCACTTT.